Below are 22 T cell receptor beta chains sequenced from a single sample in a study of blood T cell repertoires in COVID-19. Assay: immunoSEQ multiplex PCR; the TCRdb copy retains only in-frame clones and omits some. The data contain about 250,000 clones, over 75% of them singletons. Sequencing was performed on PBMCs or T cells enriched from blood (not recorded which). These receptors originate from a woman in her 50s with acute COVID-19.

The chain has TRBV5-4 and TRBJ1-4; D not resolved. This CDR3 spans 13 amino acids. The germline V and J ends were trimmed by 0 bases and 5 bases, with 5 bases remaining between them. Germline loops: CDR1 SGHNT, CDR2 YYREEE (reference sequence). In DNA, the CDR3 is TGTGCCAGCAGCTTGGACTTAAATGAAAAACTGTTTTTT. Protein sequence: CASSLDLNEKLFF.

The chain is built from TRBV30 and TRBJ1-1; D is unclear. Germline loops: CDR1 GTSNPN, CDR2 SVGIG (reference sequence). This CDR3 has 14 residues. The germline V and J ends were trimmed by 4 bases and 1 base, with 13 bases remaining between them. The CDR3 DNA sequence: TGTGCCTGGATTCCAAACCTAGCGAACACTGAAGCTTTCTTT. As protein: CAWIPNLANTEAFF.

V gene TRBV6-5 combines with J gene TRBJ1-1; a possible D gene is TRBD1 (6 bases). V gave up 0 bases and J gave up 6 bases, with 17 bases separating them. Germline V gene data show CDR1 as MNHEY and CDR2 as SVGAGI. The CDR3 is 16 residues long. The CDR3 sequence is CASSYSKVRGFAEAFF. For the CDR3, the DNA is TGTGCCAGCAGTTACTCGAAGGTCAGGGGTTTCGCTGAAGCTTTCTTT.

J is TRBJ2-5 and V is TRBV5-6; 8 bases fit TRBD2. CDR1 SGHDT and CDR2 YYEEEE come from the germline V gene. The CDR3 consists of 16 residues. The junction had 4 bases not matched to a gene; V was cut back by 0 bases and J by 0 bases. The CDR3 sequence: CASSLAGGGYQETQYF. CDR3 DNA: TGTGCCAGCAGCTTGGCCGGCGGGGGGTACCAAGAGACCCAGTACTTC.

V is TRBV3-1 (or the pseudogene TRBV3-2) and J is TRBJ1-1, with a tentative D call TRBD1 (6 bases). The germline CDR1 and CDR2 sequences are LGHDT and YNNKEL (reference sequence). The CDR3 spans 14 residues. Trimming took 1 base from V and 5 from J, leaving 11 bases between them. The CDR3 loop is CASSQAGTPTEAFF. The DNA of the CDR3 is TGTGCCAGCAGCCAAGCAGGGACACCTACTGAAGCTTTCTTT.

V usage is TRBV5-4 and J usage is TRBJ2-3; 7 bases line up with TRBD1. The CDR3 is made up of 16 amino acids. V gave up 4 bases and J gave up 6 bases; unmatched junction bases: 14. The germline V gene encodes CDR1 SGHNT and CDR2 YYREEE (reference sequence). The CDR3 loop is CASSHRRTGASDTQYF. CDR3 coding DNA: TGTGCCAGCAGCCACCGTAGGACAGGCGCCTCGGATACGCAGTATTTT.

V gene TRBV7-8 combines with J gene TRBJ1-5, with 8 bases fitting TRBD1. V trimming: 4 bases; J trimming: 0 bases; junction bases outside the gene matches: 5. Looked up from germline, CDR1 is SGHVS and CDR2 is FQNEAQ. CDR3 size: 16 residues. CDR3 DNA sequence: TGTGCCAGCAGCTCCCAGGGGGCGTATAGCAATCAGCCCCAGCATTTT. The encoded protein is CASSSQGAYSNQPQHF.

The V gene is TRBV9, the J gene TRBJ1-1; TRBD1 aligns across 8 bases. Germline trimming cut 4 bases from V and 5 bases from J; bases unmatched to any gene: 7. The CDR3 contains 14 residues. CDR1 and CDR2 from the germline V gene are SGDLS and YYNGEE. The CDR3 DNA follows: TGTGCCAGCAGCCCTCGACAGGGGTGGACTGAAGCTTTCTTT. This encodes CASSPRQGWTEAFF.

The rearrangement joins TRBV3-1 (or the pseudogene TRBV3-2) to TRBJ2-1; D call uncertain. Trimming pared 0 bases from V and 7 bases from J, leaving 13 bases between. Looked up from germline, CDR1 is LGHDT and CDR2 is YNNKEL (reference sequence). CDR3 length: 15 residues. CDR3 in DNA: TGTGCCAGCAGCCAAGATCTCGGTATTTGGAATGAGCAGTTCTTC. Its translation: CASSQDLGIWNEQFF.

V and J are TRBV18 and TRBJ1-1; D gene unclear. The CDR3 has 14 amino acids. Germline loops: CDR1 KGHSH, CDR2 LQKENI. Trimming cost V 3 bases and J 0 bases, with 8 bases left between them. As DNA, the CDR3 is TGTGCCAGCTCACCGGGCAGAATGAACACTGAAGCTTTCTTT. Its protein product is CASSPGRMNTEAFF.

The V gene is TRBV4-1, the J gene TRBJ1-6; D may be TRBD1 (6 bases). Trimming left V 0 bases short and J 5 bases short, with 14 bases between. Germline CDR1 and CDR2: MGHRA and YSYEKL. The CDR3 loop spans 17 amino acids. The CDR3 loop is CASSQEPDRNDNSPLHF. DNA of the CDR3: TGCGCCAGCAGCCAAGAGCCGGACAGAAATGATAATTCACCCCTCCACTTT.

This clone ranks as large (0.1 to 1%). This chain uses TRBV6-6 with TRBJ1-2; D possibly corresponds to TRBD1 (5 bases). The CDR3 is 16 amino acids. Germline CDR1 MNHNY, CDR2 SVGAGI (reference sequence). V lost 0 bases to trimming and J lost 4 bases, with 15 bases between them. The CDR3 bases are TGTGCCAGCAGTTACTCGGACATACGTGCGATCTATGGCTACACCTTC. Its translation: CASSYSDIRAIYGYTF.

DNA for the CDR3: TGCGCCAGCAGCAGCAACCCCGGGACAGCACTTAACTATGGCTACACCTTC. It translates to CASSSNPGTALNYGYTF. V is TRBV5-1 and J is TRBJ1-2, with 7 bases that match TRBD1. The CDR3 is 17 residues long. V lost 4 bases and J lost 1; bases outside the gene matches: 13. Germline V gene sequence: CDR1 SGHRS, CDR2 YFSETQ.

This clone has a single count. CDR3 bases: TGTGCAAGTCGTCCTTCCGGGGAGTTGCGGGGGTCGTATGAGCAGTTCTTC. It encodes CASRPSGELRGSYEQFF. The V and J genes are TRBV12-2 and TRBJ2-1; TRBD2, the table's D call, lacks a check against the DNA. TRBV12-2 is a pseudogene locus. There are 17 residues in the CDR3.

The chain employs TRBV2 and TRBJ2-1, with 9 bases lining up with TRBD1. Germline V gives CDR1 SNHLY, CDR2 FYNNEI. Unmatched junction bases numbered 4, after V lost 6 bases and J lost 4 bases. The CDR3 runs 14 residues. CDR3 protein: CASRDRGGYNEQFF. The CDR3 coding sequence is TGTGCCAGCAGGGACAGGGGAGGTTACAATGAGCAGTTCTTC.

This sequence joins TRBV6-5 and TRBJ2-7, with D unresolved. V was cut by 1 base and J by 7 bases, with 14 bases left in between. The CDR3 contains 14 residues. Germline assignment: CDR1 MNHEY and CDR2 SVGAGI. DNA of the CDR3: TGTGCCAGCAGTTACTTGTCAGAACCGGGTGAGCAGTACTTC. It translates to CASSYLSEPGEQYF.

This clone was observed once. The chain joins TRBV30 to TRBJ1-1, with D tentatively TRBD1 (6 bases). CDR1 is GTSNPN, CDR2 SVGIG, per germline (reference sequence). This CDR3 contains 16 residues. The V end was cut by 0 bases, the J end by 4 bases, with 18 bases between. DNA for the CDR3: TGTGCCTGGAGTGTAGGGGGAGGGCAGTGGGGCACTGAAGCTTTCTTT. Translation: CAWSVGGGQWGTEAFF.

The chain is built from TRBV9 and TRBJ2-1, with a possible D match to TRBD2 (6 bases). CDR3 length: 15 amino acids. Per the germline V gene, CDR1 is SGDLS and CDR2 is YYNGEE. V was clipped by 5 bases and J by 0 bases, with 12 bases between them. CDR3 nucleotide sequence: TGTGCCAGCAGTGGTGGGGGGATCTCCTACAATGAGCAGTTCTTC. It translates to CASSGGGISYNEQFF.

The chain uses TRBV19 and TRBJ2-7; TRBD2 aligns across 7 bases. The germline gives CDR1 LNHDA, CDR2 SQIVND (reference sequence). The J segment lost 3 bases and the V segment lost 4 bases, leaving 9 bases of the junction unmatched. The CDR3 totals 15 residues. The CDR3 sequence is CASSRGLPNLYEQYF. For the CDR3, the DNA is TGTGCCAGTAGTAGGGGACTACCCAACCTCTACGAGCAGTACTTC.

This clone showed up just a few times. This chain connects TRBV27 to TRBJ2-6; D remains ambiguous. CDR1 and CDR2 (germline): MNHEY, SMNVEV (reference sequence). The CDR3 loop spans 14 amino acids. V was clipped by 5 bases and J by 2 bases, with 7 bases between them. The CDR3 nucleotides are TGTGCCAGCAGTCGCGATCCTGGGGCCAACGTCCTGACTTTC. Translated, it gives CASSRDPGANVLTF.

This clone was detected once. CDR3 in DNA: TGTGCCAGCAGCAGGTCCCAGGGCAGTGGCTACACCTTC. It codes for CASSRSQGSGYTF. This sequence joins TRBV7-3 and TRBJ1-2, with D tentatively TRBD1 (5 bases). The CDR3 is 13 residues long. Deletions cut 5 bases from V and 7 bases from J, with 14 bases between. Per the germline V gene, CDR1 is SGHTA and CDR2 is FQGTGA.

This chain's CDR3 is CASRNGVSEAFF. The CDR3 nucleotides read TGTGCCAGCAGGAACGGGGTGAGTGAAGCTTTCTTT. The V call is TRBV6-5, the J call TRBJ1-1, with D unresolved. The CDR3 is 12 residues long. Germline V CDR1 and CDR2: MNHEY, SVGAGI. Trimming stripped 6 bases from V and 7 bases from J, with 12 bases between.